This T cell receptor beta chain was obtained from a study of blood T cell repertoires in COVID-19. TCRdb's table, derived via immunoSEQ multiplex PCR, lists solely in-frame clones and lacks some. The sample consists of around 120,000 clones, about 78% of them appearing once. The ends were cut back, 10 bases at V and 4 bases at J, with 11 bases in the middle. The CDR3 totals 12 residues. The germline CDR1 and CDR2 sequences are KGHSH and LQKENI. The receptor comes from a man between 65 and 85 years old with acute or convalescent COVID-19. The rearrangement joins TRBV18 to TRBJ1-5; tentative D call: TRBD1 (6 bases). Source material: peripheral blood. The CDR3 here is CATRTENQPQHF. The CDR3 nucleotides read TGTGCCACCAGGACAGAAAATCAGCCCCAGCATTTT.